This TCR beta chain was obtained from a study of T cells in Graves' hyperthyroidism and ophthalmopathy. The source material, RNA transcripts, was used to amplify TCR beta CDR3 regions. Initially, a first-round RT-PCR of the TCR CDR3 employed the HTBI primer set. MiXCR, applied by TCRdb to the multiplex PCR reads, yields one record per CDR3 protein. The sample has 490,000 or so distinct CDR3 sequences, about 20% seen once. The germline V and J ends were trimmed by 4 bases and 6 bases, with 10 bases remaining between them. Germline V lookup: CDR1 DFQATT, CDR2 SNEGSKA (reference sequence). The CDR3 is 12 residues long. The table lists this clonotype with many counts.

Material: blood. The rearrangement joins TRBV20-1 to TRBJ2-4; D may be TRBD1 or TRBD2 (5 bases each). The origin of this receptor is a man aged 35 to 55 with Graves' ophthalmopathy. Here the CDR3 DNA reads TGCAGTGCTACCGGGACCATAAACATTCAGTACTTC. Encoded protein: CSATGTINIQYF.